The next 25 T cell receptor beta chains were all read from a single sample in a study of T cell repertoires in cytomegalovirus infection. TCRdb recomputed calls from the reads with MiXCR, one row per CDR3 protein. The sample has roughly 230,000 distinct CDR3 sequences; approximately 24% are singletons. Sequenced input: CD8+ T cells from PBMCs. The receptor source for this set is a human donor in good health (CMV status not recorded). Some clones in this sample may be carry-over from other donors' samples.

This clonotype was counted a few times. The CDR3 nucleotides are TGTGCCAGCAGTTTAGACCCGCAAGACCTCTATGGCTACACCTTC. Residues: CASSLDPQDLYGYTF. The J gene is TRBJ1-2, the V gene TRBV12-3 or TRBV12-4; D is unresolved. V dropped 1 base and J dropped 4 bases, with 13 bases sitting between them. CDR3 length: 15 residues.

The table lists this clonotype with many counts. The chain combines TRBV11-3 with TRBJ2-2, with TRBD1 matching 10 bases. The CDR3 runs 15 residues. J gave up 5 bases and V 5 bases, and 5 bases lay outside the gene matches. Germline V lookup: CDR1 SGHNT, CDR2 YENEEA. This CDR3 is CASSPRDRGTGELFF. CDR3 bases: TGTGCCAGCAGCCCCCGGGACAGGGGAACCGGGGAGCTGTTTTTT.

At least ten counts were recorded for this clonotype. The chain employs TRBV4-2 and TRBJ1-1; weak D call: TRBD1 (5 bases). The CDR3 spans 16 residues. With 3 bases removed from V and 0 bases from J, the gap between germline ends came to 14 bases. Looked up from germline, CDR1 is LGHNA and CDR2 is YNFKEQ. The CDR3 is CASSQTPTVMNTEAFF. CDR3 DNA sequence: TGTGCCAGCAGCCAGACGCCGACAGTCATGAACACTGAAGCTTTCTTT.

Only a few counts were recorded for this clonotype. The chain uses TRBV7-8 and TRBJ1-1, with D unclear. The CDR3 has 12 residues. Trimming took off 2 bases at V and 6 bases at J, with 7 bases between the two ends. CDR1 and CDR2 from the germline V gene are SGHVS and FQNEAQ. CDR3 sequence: CASSLFFSEAFF. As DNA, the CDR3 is TGTGCCAGCAGCTTATTTTTCTCTGAAGCTTTCTTT.

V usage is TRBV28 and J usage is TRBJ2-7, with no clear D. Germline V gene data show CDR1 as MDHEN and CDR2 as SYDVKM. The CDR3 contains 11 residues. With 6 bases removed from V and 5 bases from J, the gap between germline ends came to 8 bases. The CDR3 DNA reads TGTGCCAGCAGCCCCCTCGACGAGCAGTACTTC. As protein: CASSPLDEQYF.

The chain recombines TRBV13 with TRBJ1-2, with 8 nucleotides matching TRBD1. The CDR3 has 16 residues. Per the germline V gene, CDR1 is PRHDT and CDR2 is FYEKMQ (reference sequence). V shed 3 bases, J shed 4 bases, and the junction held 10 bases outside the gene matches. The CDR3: CASSLGRGRGGYGYTF. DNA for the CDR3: TGTGCCAGCAGCTTGGGCAGGGGGCGAGGTGGCTATGGCTACACCTTC.

CDR3 in DNA: TGTGCCAGTAGTACACGGACAGGGCTCAACTACAATGAGCAGTTCTTC. Translation: CASSTRTGLNYNEQFF. The chain uses TRBV19 and TRBJ2-1; 8 bases align to TRBD1. The V gene end was trimmed by 4 bases and the J gene end by 3 bases; junction bases not matched to a gene: 8. Germline assignment: CDR1 LNHDA and CDR2 SQIVND (reference sequence). This CDR3 comprises 16 residues.

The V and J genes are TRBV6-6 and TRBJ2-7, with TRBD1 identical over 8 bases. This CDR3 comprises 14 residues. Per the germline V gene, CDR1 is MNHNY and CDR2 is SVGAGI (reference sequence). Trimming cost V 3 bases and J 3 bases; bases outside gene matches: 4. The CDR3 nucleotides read TGTGCCAGCAGTTATTCTGGACAGGGCTACGAGCAGTACTTC. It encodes CASSYSGQGYEQYF.

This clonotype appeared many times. The CDR3 loop is CASSVNQGYEQYF. The CDR3 DNA reads as TGTGCCAGCAGCGTTAACCAGGGCTACGAGCAGTACTTC. J is TRBJ2-7 and V is TRBV7-6; possibly TRBD1 for D (5 bases). The germline V gene has CDR1 SGHVS and CDR2 FNYEAQ. The CDR3 sequence is 13 residues long. V was trimmed by 5 bases and J by 3 bases, leaving 11 bases between them.

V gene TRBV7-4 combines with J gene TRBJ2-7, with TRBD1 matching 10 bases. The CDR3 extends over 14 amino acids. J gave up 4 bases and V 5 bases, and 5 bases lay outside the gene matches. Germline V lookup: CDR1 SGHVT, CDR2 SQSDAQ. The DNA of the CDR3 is TGTGCCAGCAGCATAGTGGGACAGGGGTACGAGCAGTACTTC. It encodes CASSIVGQGYEQYF.

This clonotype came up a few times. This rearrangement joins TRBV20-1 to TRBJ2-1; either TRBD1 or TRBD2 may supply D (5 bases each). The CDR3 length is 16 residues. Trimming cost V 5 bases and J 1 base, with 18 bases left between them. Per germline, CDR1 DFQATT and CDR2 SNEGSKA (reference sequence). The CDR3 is CSASWDGGGSYNEQFF. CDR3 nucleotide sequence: TGCAGTGCTTCTTGGGATGGGGGTGGGTCCTACAATGAGCAGTTCTTC.

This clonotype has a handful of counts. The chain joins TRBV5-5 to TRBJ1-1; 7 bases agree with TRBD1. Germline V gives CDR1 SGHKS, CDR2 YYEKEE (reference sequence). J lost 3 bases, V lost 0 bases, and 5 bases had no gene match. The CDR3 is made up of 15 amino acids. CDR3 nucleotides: TGTGCCAGCAGCTTGGGTGCGACAGGGTACACTGAAGCTTTCTTT. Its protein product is CASSLGATGYTEAFF.

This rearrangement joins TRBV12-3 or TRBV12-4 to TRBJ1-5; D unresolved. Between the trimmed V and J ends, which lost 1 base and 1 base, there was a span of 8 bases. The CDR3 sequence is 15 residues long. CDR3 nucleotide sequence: TGTGCCAGCAGTTTAGGGTTTTCCAGCAATCAGCCCCAGCATTTT. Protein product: CASSLGFSSNQPQHF.

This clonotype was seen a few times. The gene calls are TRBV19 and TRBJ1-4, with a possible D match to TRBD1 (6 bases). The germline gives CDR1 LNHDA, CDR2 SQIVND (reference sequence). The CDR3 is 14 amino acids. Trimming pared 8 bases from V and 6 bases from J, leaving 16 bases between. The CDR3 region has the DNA TGTGCCAGTGCCCAATCCGGGACATATGAAAAACTGTTTTTT. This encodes CASAQSGTYEKLFF.

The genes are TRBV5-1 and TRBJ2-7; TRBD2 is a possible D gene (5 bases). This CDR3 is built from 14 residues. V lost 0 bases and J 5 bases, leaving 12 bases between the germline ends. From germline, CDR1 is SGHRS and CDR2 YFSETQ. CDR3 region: CASSLVEDLDEQYF. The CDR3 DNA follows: TGCGCCAGCAGCTTGGTGGAGGATCTGGACGAGCAGTACTTC. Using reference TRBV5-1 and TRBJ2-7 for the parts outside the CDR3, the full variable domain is KAGVTQTPRYLIKTRGQQVTLSCSPISGHRSVSWYQQTPGQGLQFLFEYFSETQRNKGNFPGRFSGRQFSNSRSEMNVSTLELGDSALYLCASSLVEDLDEQYFGPGTRLTVT.

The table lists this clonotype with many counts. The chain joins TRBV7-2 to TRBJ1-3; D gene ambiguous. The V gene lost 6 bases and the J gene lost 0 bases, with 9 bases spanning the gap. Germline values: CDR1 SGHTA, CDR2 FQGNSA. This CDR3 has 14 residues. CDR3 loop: CASRDVHSGNTIYF. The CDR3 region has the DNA TGTGCCAGCAGGGACGTACACTCTGGAAACACCATATATTTT.

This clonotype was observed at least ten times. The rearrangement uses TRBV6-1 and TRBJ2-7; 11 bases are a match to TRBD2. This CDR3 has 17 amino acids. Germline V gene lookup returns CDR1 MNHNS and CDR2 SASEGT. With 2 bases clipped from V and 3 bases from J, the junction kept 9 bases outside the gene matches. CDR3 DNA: TGTGCCAGCAGTGAATCCCTACTAGCGGGGGCCGTCTACGAGCAGTACTTC. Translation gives CASSESLLAGAVYEQYF.

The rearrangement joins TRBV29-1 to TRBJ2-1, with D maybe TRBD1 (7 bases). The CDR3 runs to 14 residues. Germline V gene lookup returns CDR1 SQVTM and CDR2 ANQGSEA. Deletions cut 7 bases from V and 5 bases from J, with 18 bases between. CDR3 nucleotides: TGCAGCGCGACCAGGGGGGACAGAAACAATGAGCAGTTCTTC. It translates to CSATRGDRNNEQFF.

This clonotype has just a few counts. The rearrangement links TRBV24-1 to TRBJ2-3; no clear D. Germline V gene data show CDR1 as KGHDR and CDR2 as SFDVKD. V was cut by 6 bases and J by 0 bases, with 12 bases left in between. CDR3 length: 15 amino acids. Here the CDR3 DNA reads TGTGCCACCAGTTTAGCCAGGCCCAGCACAGATACGCAGTATTTT. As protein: CATSLARPSTDTQYF.

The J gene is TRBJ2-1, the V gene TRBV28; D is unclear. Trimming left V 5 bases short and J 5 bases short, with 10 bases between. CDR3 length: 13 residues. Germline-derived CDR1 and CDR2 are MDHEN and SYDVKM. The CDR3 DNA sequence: TGTGCCAGCAGTCTTCTTCCCCACAATGAGCAGTTCTTC. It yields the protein CASSLLPHNEQFF.

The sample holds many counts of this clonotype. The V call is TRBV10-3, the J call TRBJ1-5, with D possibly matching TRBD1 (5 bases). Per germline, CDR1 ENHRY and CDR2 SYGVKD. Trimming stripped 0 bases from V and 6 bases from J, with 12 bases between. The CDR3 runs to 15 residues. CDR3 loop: CAISESGLGVQPQHF. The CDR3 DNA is TGTGCCATCAGTGAGTCGGGGCTAGGGGTTCAGCCCCAGCATTTT.

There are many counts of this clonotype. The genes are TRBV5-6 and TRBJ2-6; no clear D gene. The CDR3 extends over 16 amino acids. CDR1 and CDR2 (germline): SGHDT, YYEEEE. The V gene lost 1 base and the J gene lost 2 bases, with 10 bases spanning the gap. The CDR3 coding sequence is TGTGCCAGCAGCTTGTATCCGGGTACTGGGGCCAACGTCCTGACTTTC. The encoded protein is CASSLYPGTGANVLTF.

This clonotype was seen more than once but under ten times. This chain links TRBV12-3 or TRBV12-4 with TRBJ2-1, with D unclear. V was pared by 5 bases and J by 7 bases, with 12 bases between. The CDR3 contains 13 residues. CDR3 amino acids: CASSLVERNEQFF. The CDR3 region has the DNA TGTGCCAGCAGTCTGGTCGAACGTAATGAGCAGTTCTTC.

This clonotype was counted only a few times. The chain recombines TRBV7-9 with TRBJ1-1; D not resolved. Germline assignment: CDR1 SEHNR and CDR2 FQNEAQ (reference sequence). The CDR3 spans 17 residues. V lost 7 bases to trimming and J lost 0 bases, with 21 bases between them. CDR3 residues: CASTTSGQPDMNTEAFF. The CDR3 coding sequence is TGTGCCAGCACCACTAGTGGGCAGCCAGACATGAACACTGAAGCTTTCTTT.

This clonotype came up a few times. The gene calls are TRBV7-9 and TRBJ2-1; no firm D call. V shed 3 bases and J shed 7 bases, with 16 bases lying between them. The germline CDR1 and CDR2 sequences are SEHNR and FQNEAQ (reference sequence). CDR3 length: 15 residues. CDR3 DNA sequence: TGTGCCAGCAGCTTCAGGAAAGGTATTGGAAATGAGCAGTTCTTC. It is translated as CASSFRKGIGNEQFF. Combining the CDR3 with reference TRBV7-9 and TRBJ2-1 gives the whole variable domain DTGVSQNPRHKITKRGQNVTFRCDPISEHNRLYWYRQTLGQGPEFLTYFQNEAQLEKSRLLSDRFSAERPKGSFSTLEIQRTEQGDSAMYLCASSFRKGIGNEQFFGPGTRLTVL.